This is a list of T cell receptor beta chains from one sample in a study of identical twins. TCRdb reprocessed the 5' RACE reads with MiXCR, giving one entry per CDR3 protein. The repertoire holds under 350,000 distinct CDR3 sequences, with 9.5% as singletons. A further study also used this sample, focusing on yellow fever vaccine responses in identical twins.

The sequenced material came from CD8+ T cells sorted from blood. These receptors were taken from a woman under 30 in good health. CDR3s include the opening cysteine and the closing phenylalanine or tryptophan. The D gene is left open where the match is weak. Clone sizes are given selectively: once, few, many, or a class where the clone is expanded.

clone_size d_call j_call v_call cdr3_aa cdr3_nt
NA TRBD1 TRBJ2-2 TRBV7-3 CAFSLRRDRGMSGELFF TGTGCCTTCAGTTTAAGGAGGGACAGGGGAATGTCCGGGGAGCTGTTTTTT
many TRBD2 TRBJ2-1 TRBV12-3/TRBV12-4 CASSPAGGLANEQFF TGTGCCAGCAGTCCAGCGGGGGGGCTAGCGAATGAGCAGTTCTTC
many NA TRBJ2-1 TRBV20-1 CSPPGGVYNEQFF TGCAGCCCCCCCGGGGGAGTCTACAATGAGCAGTTCTTC
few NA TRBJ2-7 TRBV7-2 CASSLSELREQYF TGTGCCAGCAGTTTATCCGAGCTGCGCGAGCAGTACTTC
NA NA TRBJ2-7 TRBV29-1 CSVKNDLSYEQYF TGCAGCGTTAAGAACGACCTCTCCTACGAGCAGTACTTC
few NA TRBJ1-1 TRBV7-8 CASSSQLGHRLTEAFF TGTGCCAGCAGCTCCCAGCTGGGACACAGGCTCACTGAAGCTTTCTTT
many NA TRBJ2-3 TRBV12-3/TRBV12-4 CASSLAQADTQYF TGTGCCAGCAGTTTAGCGCAAGCAGATACGCAGTATTTT
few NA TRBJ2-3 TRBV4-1 CASSRDEANTQYF TGCGCCAGCAGCCGGGACGAGGCGAATACGCAGTATTTT
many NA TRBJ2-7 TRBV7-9 CASSSHSYEQYF TGTGCCAGCAGCTCCCACTCCTACGAGCAGTACTTC
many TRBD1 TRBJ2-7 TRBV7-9 CASSPAGTGSSYEQYF TGTGCCAGCAGCCCGGCCGGGACAGGGAGCTCCTACGAGCAGTACTTC
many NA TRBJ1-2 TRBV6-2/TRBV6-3 CASSYPMGYTF TGTGCCAGCAGTTATCCGATGGGCTACACCTTC
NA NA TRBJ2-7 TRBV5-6 CASTRGARDEQYF TGTGCCAGCACGAGAGGGGCCAGGGACGAGCAGTACTTC
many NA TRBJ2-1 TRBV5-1 CASSLIAPSSYNEQFF TGCGCCAGCAGCTTGATAGCTCCTAGCTCCTACAATGAGCAGTTCTTC
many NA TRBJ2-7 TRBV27 CASSFFAGSYEQYF TGTGCCAGCAGTTTTTTTGCTGGCTCCTACGAGCAGTACTTC
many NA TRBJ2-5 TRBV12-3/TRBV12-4 CASSPTSITAQETQYF TGTGCCAGCAGCCCCACTAGCATCACAGCACAAGAGACCCAGTACTTC
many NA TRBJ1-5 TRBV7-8 CASSLGLGDNQPQHF TGTGCCAGCAGCCTGGGTTTGGGGGACAATCAGCCCCAGCATTTT
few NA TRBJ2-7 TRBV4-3 CASSLKAQLSYEQYF TGCGCCAGCAGCCTAAAGGCACAGCTATCCTACGAGCAGTACTTC
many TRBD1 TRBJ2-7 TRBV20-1 CSAAGDSDYEQYF TGCAGTGCCGCCGGGGACAGCGACTACGAGCAGTACTTC
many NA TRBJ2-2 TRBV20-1 CSARDAGIGETGELFF TGCAGTGCTAGAGATGCTGGAATAGGGGAGACCGGGGAGCTGTTTTTT
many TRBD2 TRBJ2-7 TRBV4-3 CASSHREGYEQYF TGCGCCAGCAGCCATCGGGAGGGCTACGAGCAGTACTTC
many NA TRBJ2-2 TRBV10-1 CASSESLDTYTGELFF TGCGCCAGCAGTGAGTCCTTGGACACCTACACCGGGGAGCTGTTTTTT
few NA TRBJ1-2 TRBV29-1 CSVEDLGGYTF TGCAGCGTTGAAGATCTAGGTGGCTACACCTTC
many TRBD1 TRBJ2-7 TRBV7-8 CASSGRGTGGSYEQYF TGTGCCAGCAGCGGACGAGGGACAGGGGGTTCGTACGAGCAGTACTTC
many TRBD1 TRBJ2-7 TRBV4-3 CASSMDRESSYEQYF TGCGCCAGCAGTATGGACAGGGAAAGCTCCTACGAGCAGTACTTC
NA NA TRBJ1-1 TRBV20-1 CSATDYGHMNTEAFF TGCAGTGCTACGGACTACGGACACATGAACACTGAAGCTTTCTTT
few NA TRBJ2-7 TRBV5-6 CASSLWGEAYEQYF TGTGCCAGCAGCCTCTGGGGGGAGGCCTACGAGCAGTACTTC
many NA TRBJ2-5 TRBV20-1 CSASFDSNQETQYF TGCAGTGCTAGTTTTGACAGCAACCAAGAGACCCAGTACTTC
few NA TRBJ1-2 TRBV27 CASSGVLQGQYGYTF TGTGCCAGCAGCGGAGTACTGCAGGGTCAGTATGGCTACACCTTC
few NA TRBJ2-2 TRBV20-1 CSASPKEYSPNTGELFF TGCAGTGCTAGCCCCAAAGAGTACAGTCCGAACACCGGGGAGCTGTTTTTT
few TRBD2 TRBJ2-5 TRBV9 CASSGDYQEIQYF TGTGCCAGCAGCGGGGACTACCAAGAGATCCAGTACTTC
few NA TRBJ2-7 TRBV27 CASRDSTYEQYF TGTGCCAGCAGGGACAGCACCTACGAGCAGTACTTC
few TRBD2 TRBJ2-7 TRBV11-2 CASSSHRTREDLSYEQYF TGTGCCAGCAGCTCCCACCGGACGCGGGAGGACCTCTCCTACGAGCAGTACTTC
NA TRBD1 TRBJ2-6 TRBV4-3 CASSQDIAGTGKSGANVLTF TGCGCCAGCAGCCAAGACATCGCAGGGACAGGGAAATCTGGGGCCAACGTCCTGACTTTC
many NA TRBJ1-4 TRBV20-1 CSARGYDSYKEKLFF TGCAGTGCTAGAGGATATGACAGTTATAAGGAAAAACTGTTTTTT
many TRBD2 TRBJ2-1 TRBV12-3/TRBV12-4 CASSLVAGVNEQFF TGTGCCAGCAGTTTAGTGGCGGGAGTCAATGAGCAGTTCTTC
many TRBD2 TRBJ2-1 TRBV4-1 CASSQGVTPVITGGTALGEQFF TGCGCCAGCAGCCAAGGTGTGACCCCCGTTATAACGGGAGGTACCGCCTTAGGTGAGCAGTTCTTC
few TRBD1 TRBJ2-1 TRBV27 CASTSGTGAYNEQFF TGTGCCAGCACCTCCGGGACAGGGGCCTACAATGAGCAGTTCTTC
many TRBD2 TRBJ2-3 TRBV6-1 CASSAGGGTDTQYF TGTGCCAGCAGTGCGGGGGGAGGCACAGATACGCAGTATTTT
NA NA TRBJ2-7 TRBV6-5 CASSYSGGRGEQYF TGTGCCAGCAGTTACTCCGGTGGCAGGGGCGAGCAGTACTTC
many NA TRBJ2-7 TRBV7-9 CASSFVDGSYEQYF TGTGCCAGCAGCTTTGTGGACGGCTCCTACGAGCAGTACTTC
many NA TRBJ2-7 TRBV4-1 CASSYDRDRTYEQYF TGCGCCAGCAGCTACGACCGGGACCGAACCTACGAGCAGTACTTC
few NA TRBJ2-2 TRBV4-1 CASSQVHFTGNTGELFF TGCGCCAGCAGCCAAGTCCATTTTACCGGGAACACCGGGGAGCTGTTTTTT
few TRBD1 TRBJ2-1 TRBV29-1 CSAGQETYNEQFF TGCAGCGCGGGACAGGAAACCTACAATGAGCAGTTCTTC